The subject of this entry is one T cell receptor beta chain. The antigen is undetermined. This entry belongs to a study of T cells in Graves' hyperthyroidism and ophthalmopathy. RNA transcripts gave rise to amplified TCR beta CDR3 regions. First-round RT-PCR with HTBI primers amplified the TCR CDR3 region. One entry per CDR3 protein, called by TCRdb with MiXCR from the multiplex PCR reads. Seen here are roughly 570,000 distinct CDR3 sequences, roughly 46% observed once, and the top ten hold around 8%. Among the patients, aged 18 to 65, hyperthyroidism was newly diagnosed and had lasted under 2 months. General observations from the study: Ophthalmopathy cases were set apart from stable hyperthyroidism by a 13 V-J model. The majority of expanded thyroid clonotypes above 0.001 also appeared in blood.

V lost 4 bases, J lost 7 bases, and 8 bases stayed unmatched. The CDR3 sequence is 15 residues long. Germline assignment: CDR1 SQVTM and CDR2 ANQGSEA. The clonotype originates from a woman younger than 30 with Graves' hyperthyroidism. The sample was peripheral blood or thyroid tissue (not recorded which). The V gene is TRBV29-1, the J gene TRBJ2-7; 15 positions agree with TRBD2. The CDR3 region is CSVVGLAGGLNEQYF. In nucleotides, the CDR3 is TGCAGCGTTGTAGGACTAGCGGGGGGGCTCAATGAGCAGTACTTC.